The 31 T cell receptor beta chains listed next were all sequenced from one sample in a study of PD-1 blockade in classical Hodgkin lymphoma. TCRdb's copy holds only in-frame clones and misses some; the assay was immunoSEQ multiplex PCR. The table lists roughly 68,000 clones, 93% of them singletons. The time point was: newly diagnosed, previously untreated cHL patient sample. Sequenced sample: peripheral blood mononuclear cells (PBMCs). These receptors were taken from a human donor with classical Hodgkin lymphoma.

The chain links TRBV11-2 to TRBJ1-2; D possibly corresponds to TRBD1 (6 bases). V was clipped by 4 bases and J by 8 bases, with 23 bases between them. This CDR3 spans 16 amino acids. CDR1 and CDR2 from the germline V gene are SGHAT and FQNNGV. CDR3 sequence: CASSSTLLWGQGGYTF. CDR3 coding DNA: TGTGCCAGCAGCTCGACCCTGCTTTGGGGGCAGGGGGGCTACACCTTC. Based on the CDR3 plus reference TRBV11-2 and TRBJ1-2, the full variable domain is EAGVAQSPRYKIIEKRQSVAFWCNPISGHATLYWYQQILGQGPKLLIQFQNNGVVDDSQLPKDRFSAERLKGVDSTLKIQPAKLEDSAVYLCASSSTLLWGQGGYTFGSGTRLTVV.

The chain combines TRBV19 with TRBJ2-3; the match to TRBD2 covers 8 bases. The V and J ends lost 5 bases and 0 bases, in that order; junction bases with no gene match: 4. This CDR3 has 15 amino acids. Germline CDR1 and CDR2: LNHDA and SQIVND (reference sequence). CDR3 coding DNA: TGTGCCAGTAGTTCTGGCGGGGGGAGCACAGATACGCAGTATTTT. It yields the protein CASSSGGGSTDTQYF.

The CDR3 DNA sequence: TGCGCCAGCAGCGGGTCCGGGACAGGTGATGAAAAACTGTTTTTT. It is translated as CASSGSGTGDEKLFF. The chain uses TRBV5-1 and TRBJ1-4; 8 nucleotides match TRBD1. The junction had 8 bases not matched to a gene; V was cut back by 4 bases and J by 6 bases. Germline V gene data show CDR1 as SGHRS and CDR2 as YFSETQ. The CDR3 has 15 residues.

In its sample, this clone was seen once. This chain uses TRBV6-1 with TRBJ1-1, with 7 bases that match TRBD1. This CDR3 comprises 13 residues. Unmatched junction bases numbered 5, after V lost 10 bases and J lost 0 bases. Germline V gene lookup returns CDR1 MNHNS and CDR2 SASEGT. The CDR3 is CATQDRLNTEAFF. The CDR3 DNA reads TGTGCCACCCAGGACAGGCTGAACACTGAAGCTTTCTTT.

The chain is built from TRBV7-6 and TRBJ1-2; D is ambiguous. This CDR3 is 15 amino acids long. The V and J ends lost 4 bases and 1 base respectively, with 13 bases between them. Germline lookup yields CDR1 SGHVS and CDR2 FNYEAQ. The CDR3 DNA sequence: TGTGCCAGCAGCTCCTGGGAAGGGCTTAACTATGGCTACACCTTC. Translation: CASSSWEGLNYGYTF.

The chain uses TRBV5-1 and TRBJ2-6; the D is unclear. V lost 4 bases and J 0 bases, leaving 11 bases between the germline ends. Germline V gene lookup returns CDR1 SGHRS and CDR2 YFSETQ. This CDR3 spans 16 amino acids. The chain's CDR3 is CASSQRELSGANVLTF. For the CDR3, the DNA is TGCGCCAGCAGCCAAAGGGAACTCTCTGGGGCCAACGTCCTGACTTTC.

The rearrangement uses TRBV15 and TRBJ2-7; 10 bases are a match to TRBD1. The CDR3 loop spans 15 amino acids. The junction had 6 bases not matched to a gene; V was cut back by 2 bases and J by 5 bases. The germline V gene encodes CDR1 LNHNV and CDR2 YYDKDF (reference sequence). The CDR3 spells CATSRPGQGRNEQYF. CDR3 nucleotides: TGTGCCACCAGCAGACCGGGACAGGGGAGGAACGAGCAGTACTTC. The full variable domain, its missing parts supplied by reference TRBV15 and TRBJ2-7, is DAMVIQNPRYQVTQFGKPVTLSCSQTLNHNVMYWYQQKSSQAPKLLFHYYDKDFNNEADTPDNFQSRRPNTSFCFLDIRSPGLGDTAMYLCATSRPGQGRNEQYFGPGTRLTVT.

V gene TRBV7-2 combines with J gene TRBJ2-5, with 8 bases that match TRBD2. Germline assignment: CDR1 SGHTA and CDR2 FQGNSA. Germline trimming cut 5 bases from V and 7 bases from J; bases unmatched to any gene: 9. The length of the CDR3 is 14 residues. The CDR3 here is CASSPGREGGTQYF. CDR3 sequence (DNA): TGTGCCAGCAGCCCCGGACGGGAGGGTGGGACCCAGTACTTC.

The chain carries TRBV28 and TRBJ2-1, with 9 nucleotides matching TRBD1. CDR3 size: 15 residues. With V trimmed by 6 bases and J by 8 bases, 11 bases remained unmatched. Germline CDR1 reads MDHEN; CDR2 reads SYDVKM. The CDR3 protein is CASSPWDRDRDEQFF. The CDR3 DNA sequence: TGTGCCAGCAGCCCTTGGGACAGGGATAGGGATGAGCAGTTCTTC.

V is TRBV19 and J is TRBJ2-1; D uncertain. The CDR3 spans 13 residues. Germline loops: CDR1 LNHDA, CDR2 SQIVND (reference sequence). Trimming removed 6 bases at V and 9 bases at J, with 15 bases between. The CDR3 DNA follows: TGTGCCAGTAGCGACTTCGCAGCCAGTGAGCAGTTCTTC. It codes for CASSDFAASEQFF.

V usage is TRBV2 and J usage is TRBJ2-7; possibly TRBD2 for D (6 bases). Germline V CDR1 and CDR2: SNHLY, FYNNEI. V dropped 6 bases and J dropped 5 bases, with 11 bases sitting between them. This CDR3 region has 12 residues. The CDR3 reads CASRWRVDEQYF. CDR3 sequence (DNA): TGTGCCAGCAGATGGAGGGTGGACGAGCAGTACTTC.

This clone appeared a few times. V usage is TRBV18 and J usage is TRBJ1-1; unclear D gene. The V gene's germline CDR1 is KGHSH and CDR2 LQKENI. The CDR3 has 13 residues. Trimming cost V 3 bases and J 1 base, with 6 bases left between them. CDR3: CASSPSENTEAFF. In DNA form, the CDR3 reads TGTGCCAGCTCACCCTCAGAGAACACTGAAGCTTTCTTT.

The J gene is TRBJ2-2, the V gene TRBV19; 12 bases match TRBD1. This CDR3 region has 16 residues. Germline V gene sequence: CDR1 LNHDA, CDR2 SQIVND (reference sequence). V trimming: 5 bases; J trimming: 7 bases; junction bases outside the gene matches: 8. Here the CDR3 DNA reads TGTGCCAGTAGTTCCGCCCGGGACAGGGGGCACGGGGAGCTGTTTTTT. This sequence encodes CASSSARDRGHGELFF. The variable domain in full, completed from reference TRBV19 and TRBJ2-2, reads DGGITQSPKYLFRKEGQNVTLSCEQNLNHDAMYWYRQDPGQGLRLIYYSQIVNDFQKGDIAEGYSVSREKKESFPLTVTSAQKNPTAFYLCASSSARDRGHGELFFGEGSRLTVL.

The J gene is TRBJ1-1, the V gene TRBV6-4; D is uncertain. The ends were cut back, 5 bases at V and 4 bases at J, with 17 bases in the middle. The CDR3 spans 15 residues. The germline V gene has CDR1 MRHNA and CDR2 SNTAGT. CDR3 DNA: TGTGCCAGCAGTCGAGACGGTGCAGGAGGCACTGAAGCTTTCTTT. As protein: CASSRDGAGGTEAFF.

This clone was observed a few times. The CDR3 loop reads CASKLRQGNQPQHF. CDR3 nucleotides: TGTGCCTCCAAACTCAGACAAGGGAATCAGCCCCAGCATTTT. The chain uses TRBV6-1 and TRBJ1-5; D not certain. Trimming stripped 11 bases from V and 4 bases from J, with 18 bases between. Per the germline V gene, CDR1 is MNHNS and CDR2 is SASEGT. The CDR3 is 14 residues long.

This chain connects TRBV18 to TRBJ2-7; possibly TRBD2 for D (5 bases). CDR1 and CDR2 from the germline V gene are KGHSH and LQKENI. The CDR3 has 16 residues. The germline V and J ends were trimmed by 2 bases and 6 bases, with 20 bases remaining between them. CDR3 region: CASSPSVGGGLGEQYF. The DNA of the CDR3 is TGTGCCAGCTCACCATCGGTAGGCGGTGGACTCGGCGAGCAGTACTTC. The whole variable domain, remainder taken from reference TRBV18 and TRBJ2-7, is NAGVMQNPRHLVRRRGQEARLRCSPMKGHSHVYWYRQLPEEGLKFMVYLQKENIIDESGMPKERFSAEFPKEGPSILRIQQVVRGDSAAYFCASSPSVGGGLGEQYFGPGTRLTVT.

This chain uses TRBV28 with TRBJ2-4; no definite D call. This CDR3 is 15 amino acids long. Germline-derived CDR1 and CDR2 are MDHEN and SYDVKM. V gave up 6 bases and J gave up 0 bases, with 12 bases separating them. The DNA of the CDR3 is TGTGCCAGCAGCTGGTCCGTCCTAGCCAAAAACATTCAGTACTTC. Protein product: CASSWSVLAKNIQYF.

The V gene is TRBV4-3, the J gene TRBJ2-3, with D tentatively TRBD1 (6 bases). Germline assignment: CDR1 LGHNA and CDR2 YSLEER. V shed 4 bases and J shed 0 bases, with 14 bases lying between them. The CDR3 totals 16 residues. As DNA, the CDR3 is TGCGCCAGCAGCCCTCGGACAGCCCTTAGCACAGATACGCAGTATTTT. Translating gives CASSPRTALSTDTQYF.

This rearrangement joins TRBV10-1 to TRBJ2-3, with 11 bases matching TRBD2. V lost 4 bases, J lost 2 bases, and 8 bases stayed unmatched. The CDR3 contains 17 residues. Germline-derived CDR1 and CDR2 are WNHNN and SYGVQD (reference sequence). The CDR3 is CASSAGLAGTYTDTQYF. CDR3 sequence (DNA): TGCGCCAGCAGTGCAGGACTAGCGGGTACCTACACAGATACGCAGTATTTT.

This rearrangement joins TRBV4-1 to TRBJ1-4; D not certain. The germline V gene has CDR1 MGHRA and CDR2 YSYEKL. The CDR3 extends over 16 amino acids. Trimming stripped 1 base from V and 2 bases from J, with 11 bases between. CDR3 nucleotides: TGCGCCAGCAGCCAAGGGGCCTCAAGGACTAATGAAAAACTGTTTTTT. It codes for CASSQGASRTNEKLFF.

V usage is TRBV5-1 and J usage is TRBJ2-5, with TRBD2 matching over 8 bases. Germline values: CDR1 SGHRS, CDR2 YFSETQ. The length of the CDR3 is 15 residues. V was clipped by 0 bases and J by 4 bases; unmatched bases: 5. CDR3 DNA: TGCGCCAGCAGCTTGGAAATCCTAGCGGGAGAGACCCAGTACTTC. It translates to CASSLEILAGETQYF.

The chain couples TRBV5-8 to TRBJ2-3, with 8 bases lining up with TRBD1. CDR1 and CDR2 (germline): SGHTS, YDEGEE. The CDR3 spans 15 residues. V lost 1 base, J lost 7 bases, and 8 bases stayed unmatched. As DNA, the CDR3 is TGTGCCAGCAGCTTGTCGGGGCAGGGGGCGAATACGCAGTATTTT. Amino acids: CASSLSGQGANTQYF.

The V and J genes are TRBV2 and TRBJ1-1; D is possibly TRBD1 (5 bases). This CDR3 is 15 amino acids long. Germline V gene sequence: CDR1 SNHLY, CDR2 FYNNEI. Trimming took off 4 bases at V and 0 bases at J, with 12 bases between the two ends. The CDR3 DNA is TGTGCCAGCAGTGGGGGCAGATCCATGAACACTGAAGCTTTCTTT. It translates to CASSGGRSMNTEAFF.

The gene calls are TRBV6-1 and TRBJ2-2; D is undetermined. This CDR3 region has 10 residues. Germline CDR1 and CDR2: MNHNS and SASEGT. Trimming removed 10 bases from V and 3 bases from J, with 3 bases in between. The CDR3 DNA reads as TGTGCCATCGACACCGGGGAGCTGTTTTTT. This gives the protein CAIDTGELFF.

This CDR3 reads CASSFLGTSGRGNEQFF. The CDR3 DNA is TGTGCCAGCAGTTTTTTGGGGACTAGCGGGAGGGGGAATGAGCAGTTCTTC. This chain links TRBV28 with TRBJ2-1, with 16 positions matching TRBD2. The CDR3 spans 17 residues. With V trimmed by 3 bases and J by 7 bases, 6 bases remained unmatched. In germline, CDR1 is MDHEN, CDR2 SYDVKM.

The chain recombines TRBV10-1 with TRBJ1-4; D gene uncertain. V was trimmed by 7 bases and J by 4 bases, leaving 10 bases between them. There are 13 residues in the CDR3. Looked up from germline, CDR1 is WNHNN and CDR2 is SYGVQD (reference sequence). CDR3 protein: CASIVAGNEKLFF. Here the CDR3 DNA reads TGCGCCAGCATAGTCGCGGGTAATGAAAAACTGTTTTTT.

This chain joins TRBV19 and TRBJ2-1, with unresolved D. V was trimmed by 6 bases and J by 7 bases, leaving 13 bases between them. There are 13 residues in the CDR3. In germline, CDR1 is LNHDA, CDR2 SQIVND (reference sequence). Here the CDR3 reads CASSPLSGNEQFF. DNA for the CDR3: TGTGCCAGTAGCCCCCTCTCGGGTAATGAGCAGTTCTTC.

This rearrangement joins TRBV7-9 to TRBJ2-7; 11 bases line up with TRBD2. This CDR3 comprises 14 residues. The ends lost 6 bases at V and 3 bases at J; junction bases unmatched: 4. Germline V gives CDR1 SEHNR, CDR2 FQNEAQ (reference sequence). The CDR3 DNA reads as TGTGCCAGCAGACGGCTAGCGGGAGGCTACGAGCAGTACTTC. Protein sequence: CASRRLAGGYEQYF.

This clone was detected once. The chain joins TRBV12-5 to TRBJ2-2; a possible D gene is TRBD1 (6 bases). The germline V gene encodes CDR1 LGHNT and CDR2 FRNRAP. Between the trimmed V and J ends, which lost 5 bases and 2 bases, there was a span of 18 bases. The CDR3 has 17 residues. Written as DNA, the CDR3 is TGTGCTAGTGGTAAGGCCCGGACAGCAACAAACACCGGGGAGCTGTTTTTT. It codes for CASGKARTATNTGELFF.

This rearrangement joins TRBV19 to TRBJ1-4; D perhaps matches TRBD1 (5 bases). Trimming took off 4 bases at V and 5 bases at J, with 17 bases between the two ends. Germline-derived CDR1 and CDR2 are LNHDA and SQIVND (reference sequence). CDR3 size: 16 residues. The CDR3 loop is CASSTGRDLRNEKLFF. CDR3 sequence (DNA): TGTGCCAGTAGTACCGGACGGGACTTGAGGAATGAAAAACTGTTTTTT.

V usage is TRBV7-2 and J usage is TRBJ2-1; a possible D gene is TRBD2 (6 bases). Trimming shortened V by 5 bases and J by 0 bases, and 14 bases separated the two germline ends. Germline V gives CDR1 SGHTA, CDR2 FQGNSA. CDR3 length: 16 residues. CDR3 sequence: CASSPNGGGSYNEQFF. In nucleotides, the CDR3 is TGTGCCAGCAGCCCAAATGGGGGAGGCTCCTACAATGAGCAGTTCTTC.